The clone carrying this T cell receptor (beta chain) has more than one count but fewer than ten. Its antigen is not known. V was shortened by 5 bases and J by 5 bases, with 17 bases between the two germline ends. Germline V gives CDR1 KGHDR, CDR2 SFDVKD. This CDR3 has 16 residues. These data come from a study of regulatory T cells in long-lasting Graves disease. Study results and caveats: Under persistent disease, TRBV28, TRBJ1-2 and TRBJ2-5 were used preferentially.

iRepertoire HTBI primers and Arm-PCR of CDR3 regions built TCR beta libraries. Each CDR3 protein is one row after TCRdb ran MiXCR on the multiplex PCR reads. The data contain around 400,000 distinct CDR3 sequences, around a fifth of them seen just once; the ten biggest clones take up roughly 13%. As for time point: persistent/refractory GD, antithyroid drugs over 5 years with positive TRAb. TCR sequences were obtained from RNA taken from PBMCs. This sequence originates from a female donor with Graves disease. This material consisted of peripheral blood mononuclear cells (PBMCs), taken when the disease was refractory, from a patient treated with antithyroid drugs. The V gene is TRBV24-1, the J gene TRBJ2-2, with D tentatively TRBD2 (6 bases). CDR3 loop: CATSGGLLQETGELFF. CDR3 bases: TGTGCCACCAGTGGGGGACTCCTACAGGAAACCGGGGAGCTGTTTTTT.